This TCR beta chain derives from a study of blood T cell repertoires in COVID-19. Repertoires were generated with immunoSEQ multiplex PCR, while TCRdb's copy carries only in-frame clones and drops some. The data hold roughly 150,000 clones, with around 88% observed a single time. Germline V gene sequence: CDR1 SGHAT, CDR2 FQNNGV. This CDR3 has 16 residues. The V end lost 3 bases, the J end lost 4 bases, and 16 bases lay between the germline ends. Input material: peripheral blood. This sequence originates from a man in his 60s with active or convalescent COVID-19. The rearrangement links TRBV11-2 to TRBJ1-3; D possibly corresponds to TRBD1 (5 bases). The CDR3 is CASSFAIGVSGNTIYF. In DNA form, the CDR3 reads TGTGCCAGCAGCTTCGCAATAGGGGTGTCCGGAAACACCATATATTTT.